This T cell receptor (beta chain) came from a study of blood T cell repertoires in COVID-19. About the study: From the United States, Italy and Spain came samples of acute and convalescent COVID-19. T cells, B-cell-depleted T cells, or PBMCs supplied cDNA or gDNA.

As processed by the authors: Reference gene primer amplification gave estimated nucleated cell counts. Profiling relied on immunoSEQ multiplex PCR, and the TCRdb table lists in-frame clones only, not all of them. Clonal size and the V and J genes are those of that table, whereas D and trimming came from the DNA. The sample records some 120,000 clones, around nine tenths being singletons. The clonotype originates from a human donor with active COVID-19. The donor label of this sample is uncertain. The sequenced material came from peripheral blood.

The CDR3 spells CASSDGGAKNIQYF. CDR3 nucleotides: TGTGCCAGCAGCGACGGCGGAGCCAAAAACATTCAGTACTTC. V and J are TRBV7-9 and TRBJ2-4; D not certain. Germline loops: CDR1 SEHNR, CDR2 FQNEAQ (reference sequence). This CDR3 is 14 amino acids long. Trimming pared 5 bases from V and 0 bases from J, leaving 8 bases between.